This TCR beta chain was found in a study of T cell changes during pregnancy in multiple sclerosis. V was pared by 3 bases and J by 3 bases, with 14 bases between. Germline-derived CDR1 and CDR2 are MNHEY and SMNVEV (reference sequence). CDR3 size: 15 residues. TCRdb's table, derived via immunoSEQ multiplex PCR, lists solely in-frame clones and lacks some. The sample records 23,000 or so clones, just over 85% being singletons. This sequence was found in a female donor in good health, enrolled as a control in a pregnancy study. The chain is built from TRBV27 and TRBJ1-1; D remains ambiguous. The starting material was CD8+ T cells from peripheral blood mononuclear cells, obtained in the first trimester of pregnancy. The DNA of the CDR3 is TGTGCCAGCAGTTTTCACGGTGATCGTGACACTGAAGCTTTCTTT. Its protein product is CASSFHGDRDTEAFF.